This record concerns one T cell receptor beta chain sequence. What it binds is not known. Sequence data for DNA of cultured CD4+ T cells were generated by the Oncomine TCR Beta short-read assay. One entry per CDR3 protein, called by TCRdb with MiXCR from the PCR reads. The sample contains roughly 16,000 distinct CDR3 sequences, around 74% of which appear only once. This sample was included in a study of vaccination and CD4 T cells after COVID-19. At the level of the study: As control conditions, cultures were given either a CEFX pool serving as positive control, an HIV-1 Nef pool, or no peptide at all. Study-wide points: The authors studied relatively few convalescent patients and analyzed no early post-infection timepoints.

The V gene lost 5 bases and the J gene lost 10 bases, with 14 bases spanning the gap. The CDR3 contains 12 residues. Germline CDR1 and CDR2: SEHNR and FQNEAQ (reference sequence). The treatment denotes: approximately 10-day PBMC culture with coronavirus spike peptide pools or control peptides (ViraFEST assay). The PCR-positive dates, March through December 2020, came before the US Alpha, Beta and Delta variants. The chain recombines TRBV7-9 with TRBJ1-1; D possibly corresponds to TRBD1 (5 bases). The sample consisted of CD4+ T cells from blood, cultured in vitro. The sequence was collected from a human donor who had recovered from COVID-19. As DNA, the CDR3 is TGTGCCAGCAGCATCCCCGGGGGAGCAGCTTTCTTT. It codes for CASSIPGGAAFF.